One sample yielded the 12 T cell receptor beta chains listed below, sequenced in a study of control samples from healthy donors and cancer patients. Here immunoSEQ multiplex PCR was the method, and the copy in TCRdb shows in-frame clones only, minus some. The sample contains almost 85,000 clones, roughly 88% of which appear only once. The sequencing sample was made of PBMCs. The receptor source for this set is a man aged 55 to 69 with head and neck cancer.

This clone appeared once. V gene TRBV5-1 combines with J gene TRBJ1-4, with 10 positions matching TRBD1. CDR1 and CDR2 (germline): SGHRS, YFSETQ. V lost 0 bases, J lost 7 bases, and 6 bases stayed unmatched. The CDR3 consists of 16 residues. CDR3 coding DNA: TGCGCCAGCAGCTTGGAGGGACAGGGGCGAGGTGAAAAACTGTTTTTT. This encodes CASSLEGQGRGEKLFF.

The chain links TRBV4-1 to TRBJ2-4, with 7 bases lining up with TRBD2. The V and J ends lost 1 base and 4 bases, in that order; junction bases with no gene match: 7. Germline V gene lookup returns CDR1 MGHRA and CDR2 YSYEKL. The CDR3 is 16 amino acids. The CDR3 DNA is TGCGCCAGCAGCCAAGGGTCGGGAGGAGGGAAAAACATTCAGTACTTC. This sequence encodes CASSQGSGGGKNIQYF.

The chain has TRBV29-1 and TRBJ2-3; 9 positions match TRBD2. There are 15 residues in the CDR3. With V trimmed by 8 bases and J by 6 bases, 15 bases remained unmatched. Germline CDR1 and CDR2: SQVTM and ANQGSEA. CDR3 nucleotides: TGCAGCCCGCGGGGGGGCGGGCCTGGTAGGGATACGCAGTATTTT. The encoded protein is CSPRGGGPGRDTQYF.

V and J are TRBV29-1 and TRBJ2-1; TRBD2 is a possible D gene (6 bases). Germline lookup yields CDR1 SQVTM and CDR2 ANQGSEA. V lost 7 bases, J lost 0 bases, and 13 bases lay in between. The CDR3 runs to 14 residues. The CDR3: CSAWGGTSYNEQFF. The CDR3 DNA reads TGCAGCGCTTGGGGCGGGACCTCCTACAATGAGCAGTTCTTC.

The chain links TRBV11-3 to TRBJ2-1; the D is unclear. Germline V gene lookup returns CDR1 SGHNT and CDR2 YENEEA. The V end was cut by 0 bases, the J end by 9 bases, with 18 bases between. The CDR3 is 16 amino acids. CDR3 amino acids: CASSLESSKAVSEQFF. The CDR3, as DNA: TGTGCCAGCAGCTTAGAGAGTAGTAAGGCCGTAAGTGAGCAGTTCTTC.

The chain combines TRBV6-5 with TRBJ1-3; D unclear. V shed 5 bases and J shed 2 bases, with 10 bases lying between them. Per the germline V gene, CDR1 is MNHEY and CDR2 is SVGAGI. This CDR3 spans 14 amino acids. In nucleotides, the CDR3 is TGTGCCAGCAGTATCTTTGGGGCTGGAAACACCATATATTTT. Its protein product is CASSIFGAGNTIYF.

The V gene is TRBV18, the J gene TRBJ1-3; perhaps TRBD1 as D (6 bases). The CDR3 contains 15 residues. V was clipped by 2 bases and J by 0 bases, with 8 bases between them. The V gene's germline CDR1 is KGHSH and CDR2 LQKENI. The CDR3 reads CASSPRTDSGNTIYF. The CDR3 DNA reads TGTGCCAGCTCACCAAGGACAGACTCTGGAAACACCATATATTTT.

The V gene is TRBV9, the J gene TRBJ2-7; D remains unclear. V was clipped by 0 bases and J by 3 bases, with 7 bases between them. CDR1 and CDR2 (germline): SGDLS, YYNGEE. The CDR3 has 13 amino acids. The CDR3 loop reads CASSVGPLYEQYF. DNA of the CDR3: TGTGCCAGCAGCGTAGGGCCCCTCTACGAGCAGTACTTC.

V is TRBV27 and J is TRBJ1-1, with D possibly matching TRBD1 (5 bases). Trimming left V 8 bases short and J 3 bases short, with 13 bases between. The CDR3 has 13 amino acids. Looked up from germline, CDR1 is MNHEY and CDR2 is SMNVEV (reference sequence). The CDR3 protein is CASGEGLHTEAFF. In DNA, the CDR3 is TGTGCCAGCGGAGAGGGACTACACACTGAAGCTTTCTTT.

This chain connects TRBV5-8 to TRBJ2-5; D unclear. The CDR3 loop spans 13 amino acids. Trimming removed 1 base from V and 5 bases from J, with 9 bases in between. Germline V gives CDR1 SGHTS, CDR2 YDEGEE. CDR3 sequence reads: CASSLLLSETQYF. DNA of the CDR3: TGTGCCAGCAGCTTGCTCCTTTCGGAGACCCAGTACTTC. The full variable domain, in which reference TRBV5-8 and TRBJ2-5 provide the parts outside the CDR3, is EAGVTQSPTHLIKTRGQQATLRCSPISGHTSVYWYQQALGLGLQFLLWYDEGEERNRGNFPPRFSGRQFPNYSSELNVNALELEDSALYLCASSLLLSETQYFGPGTRLLVL.

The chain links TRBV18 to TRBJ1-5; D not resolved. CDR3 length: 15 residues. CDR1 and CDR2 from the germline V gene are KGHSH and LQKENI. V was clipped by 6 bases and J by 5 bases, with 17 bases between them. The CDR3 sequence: CASSPAGSRDQPQHF. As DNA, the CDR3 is TGTGCCAGCTCCCCAGCGGGAAGTCGGGATCAGCCCCAGCATTTT.

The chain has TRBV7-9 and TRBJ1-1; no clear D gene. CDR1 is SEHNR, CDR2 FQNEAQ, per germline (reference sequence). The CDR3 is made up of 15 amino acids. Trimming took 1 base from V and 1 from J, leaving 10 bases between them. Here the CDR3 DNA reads TGTGCCAGCAGCTTAGGGAAGGCGACGAACACTGAAGCTTTCTTT. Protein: CASSLGKATNTEAFF.